This T cell receptor beta chain was sequenced in a study of T cell responses to AZD1222 COVID-19 vaccine. Study summary: Pooling of second doses given at about 4 or about 12 weeks was done. Whole-study results and caveats: Donors skewed white British and female; clonal diversity was possibly underestimated. Unmutated variant regions are reportedly targeted by nearly half of spike-specific TCRs.

Clones were read by immunoSEQ multiplex PCR, and TCRdb kept only the in-frame ones, dropping some. The table lists about 140,000 clones, approximately 80% of them singletons, with roughly 3.9% in the top ten. The CDR3 loop spans 12 amino acids. V lost 6 bases and J 7 bases, leaving 10 bases between the germline ends. The V gene's germline CDR1 is MDHEN and CDR2 SYDVKM. Concerning this clone itself: The antigen remains unidentified.

This clonotype originated in an adult in good health. The V gene is TRBV28, the J gene TRBJ2-1, with D unclear. The source material was peripheral blood, sampled on day 0 of AZD1222 vaccination. CDR3 protein: CASRGISNEQFF. CDR3 nucleotides: TGTGCCAGCAGGGGAATATCAAATGAGCAGTTCTTC.